One sample yielded the 6 T cell receptor beta chains listed below, sequenced in a study of blood T cell repertoires in COVID-19. Generated by immunoSEQ multiplex PCR, the TCRdb table keeps only in-frame clones and is missing some. The sample holds fewer than 350,000 clones, roughly 90% seen once. Sequenced: peripheral blood. The receptors originated from a woman aged 25 to 39 with COVID-19, enrolled during active disease.

J is TRBJ2-2 and V is TRBV18, with D tentatively TRBD1 (6 bases). Trimming cost V 2 bases and J 4 bases, with 11 bases left between them. The CDR3 is 15 amino acids. Germline V lookup: CDR1 KGHSH, CDR2 LQKENI. As DNA, the CDR3 is TGTGCCAGCTCACCAAACAGGGCGGCCACCGGGGAGCTGTTTTTT. Its translation is CASSPNRAATGELFF.

This clone was recorded only once. This chain uses TRBV19 with TRBJ2-7; 8 bases map to TRBD1. The CDR3 runs to 14 residues. Germline V gene sequence: CDR1 LNHDA, CDR2 SQIVND (reference sequence). V was clipped by 3 bases and J by 6 bases; unmatched bases: 7. CDR3 bases: TGTGCCAGTAGTATGACAGGGGTTAGGAGCGAGCAGTACTTC. It yields the protein CASSMTGVRSEQYF. Full variable domain (missing parts from reference TRBV19 and TRBJ2-7): DGGITQSPKYLFRKEGQNVTLSCEQNLNHDAMYWYRQDPGQGLRLIYYSQIVNDFQKGDIAEGYSVSREKKESFPLTVTSAQKNPTAFYLCASSMTGVRSEQYFGPGTRLTVT.

The table lists this clone with a few counts. The V gene is TRBV19, the J gene TRBJ1-1, with D perhaps TRBD1 (6 bases). CDR1 LNHDA and CDR2 SQIVND come from the germline V gene (reference sequence). V lost 4 bases, J lost 1 base, and 7 bases lay in between. The length of the CDR3 is 13 residues. CDR3 bases: TGTGCCAGTAGTACGGGACAGAACACTGAAGCTTTCTTT. This sequence encodes CASSTGQNTEAFF.

The genes are TRBV18 and TRBJ2-7; 7 bases match TRBD2. The germline CDR1 and CDR2 sequences are KGHSH and LQKENI. The CDR3 has 17 amino acids. After removal of 3 bases from V and 0 bases from J, the junction contained 11 bases not matched to a gene. The DNA for the CDR3 is TGTGCCAGCTCACCCCCGGTCGGGCGGGAGCCCTCCTACGAGCAGTACTTC. Translated: CASSPPVGREPSYEQYF. Full variable domain (outside the CDR3, taken from reference TRBV18 and TRBJ2-7): NAGVMQNPRHLVRRRGQEARLRCSPMKGHSHVYWYRQLPEEGLKFMVYLQKENIIDESGMPKERFSAEFPKEGPSILRIQQVVRGDSAAYFCASSPPVGREPSYEQYFGPGTRLTVT.

This clone is a singleton in its sample. The chain is built from TRBV7-6 and TRBJ2-1; D possibly corresponds to TRBD2 (5 bases). CDR1 and CDR2 (germline): SGHVS, FNYEAQ. The CDR3 contains 18 residues. V shed 1 base and J shed 0 bases, with 16 bases lying between them. In DNA form, the CDR3 reads TGTGCCAGCAGCTTAGGGGCCCTAGCTTCTCGCTCCTACAATGAGCAGTTCTTC. This sequence encodes CASSLGALASRSYNEQFF.

The V gene is TRBV28, the J gene TRBJ1-2, with 7 bases fitting TRBD1. Germline CDR1 and CDR2: MDHEN and SYDVKM. This CDR3 has 15 residues. The junction had 16 bases not matched to a gene; V was cut back by 8 bases and J by 7 bases. The CDR3 sequence: CASLAVTGVGAGYTF. The CDR3 region has the DNA TGTGCCAGCCTCGCCGTCACAGGGGTGGGCGCTGGCTACACCTTC.